Sequencing of this TCR beta chain was carried out in a study of OX40 agonist ivuxolimab in advanced cancers. Clones were sequenced by immunoSEQ multiplex PCR, and TCRdb holds only the in-frame ones, with some missing. Of 50,000 to 75,000 clones listed, 80% to 90% are singletons. This TCR was recovered from an adult with an advanced solid tumor such as melanoma, head and neck, liver or kidney cancer. Material: CD4+ or CD8+ T cells sorted from blood, obtained in a trial of the OX40 agonist ivuxolimab.

The CDR3 reads CASKDGTNYGYTF. CDR3 bases: TGTGCCAGCAAGGACGGGACTAACTATGGCTACACCTTC. The chain has TRBV28 and TRBJ1-2; D is uncertain. The V end was cut by 7 bases, the J end by 0 bases, with 9 bases between. The CDR3 has 13 amino acids. Germline CDR1 and CDR2: MDHEN and SYDVKM.